These T cell receptor beta chains were read from a single sample in a study of blood T cell repertoires in COVID-19. This table comes from immunoSEQ multiplex PCR, and its TCRdb copy is limited to in-frame clones, with some not included. Of fewer than 250,000 clones detected, about 88% appear once; the ten largest clones hold approximately 1.6%. The sequencing sample was made of peripheral blood. Receptors originate from a man aged 70-80 years with acute or convalescent COVID-19. Both conserved end residues are part of each CDR3. The order of the fields is clone size, D gene, J gene, V gene, CDR3 protein, CDR3 DNA. The D gene is left open where the match is weak. Size values are once, few and many counts, or a class for expanded clones, and some rows have none.

clone size: NA
D gene: NA
J gene: TRBJ1-6
V gene: TRBV18
CDR3 protein: CASSPNSLSPLHF
CDR3 DNA: TGTGCCAGCTCACCCAACAGCCTTTCACCCCTCCACTTT

clone size: NA
D gene: TRBD1
J gene: TRBJ2-5
V gene: TRBV7-2
CDR3 protein: CASSLMGQIQETQYF
CDR3 DNA: TGTGCCAGCAGCTTGATGGGACAGATACAAGAGACCCAGTACTTC

clone size: NA
D gene: TRBD1
J gene: TRBJ1-4
V gene: TRBV4-2
CDR3 protein: CASSQGDRGGEKLFF
CDR3 DNA: TGTGCCAGCAGCCAGGGGGACAGGGGAGGTGAAAAACTGTTTTTT

clone size: NA
D gene: TRBD2
J gene: TRBJ2-3
V gene: TRBV10-3
CDR3 protein: CAIRGGRASTDTQYF
CDR3 DNA: TGTGCCATCAGGGGGGGGAGGGCTAGCACAGATACGCAGTATTTT

clone size: NA
D gene: TRBD2
J gene: TRBJ2-5
V gene: TRBV7-3
CDR3 protein: CASSLGAGGSETQYF
CDR3 DNA: TGTGCCAGCAGCTTGGGAGCGGGAGGGTCGGAGACCCAGTACTTC

clone size: NA
D gene: NA
J gene: TRBJ1-1
V gene: TRBV7-9
CDR3 protein: CASSLGQSTTEAFF
CDR3 DNA: TGTGCCAGCAGCTTAGGACAGTCGACCACTGAAGCTTTCTTT

clone size: NA
D gene: TRBD1
J gene: TRBJ2-1
V gene: TRBV24-1
CDR3 protein: CATSNTGEVNYNEQFF
CDR3 DNA: TGTGCCACCAGTAATACAGGGGAAGTGAACTACAATGAGCAGTTCTTC

clone size: NA
D gene: TRBD1
J gene: TRBJ2-1
V gene: TRBV7-2
CDR3 protein: CASRDRSQTNEQFF
CDR3 DNA: TGTGCCAGCCGGGACAGGAGCCAAACGAATGAGCAGTTCTTC

clone size: once
D gene: NA
J gene: TRBJ2-7
V gene: TRBV3-1/TRBV3-2
CDR3 protein: CASSLSRQEQYF
CDR3 DNA: TGTGCCAGCAGCCTAAGCAGGCAGGAGCAGTACTTC

clone size: NA
D gene: TRBD2
J gene: TRBJ2-3
V gene: TRBV3-1/TRBV3-2
CDR3 protein: CASSHSGGTDTQYF
CDR3 DNA: TGTGCCAGCAGCCACAGCGGGGGCACAGATACGCAGTATTTT

clone size: once
D gene: NA
J gene: TRBJ1-2
V gene: TRBV6-5
CDR3 protein: CASSYRTSTLNYGYTF
CDR3 DNA: TGTGCCAGCAGTTACCGGACTTCGACACTTAACTATGGCTACACCTTC

clone size: once
D gene: TRBD2
J gene: TRBJ2-1
V gene: TRBV19
CDR3 protein: CASSRASGTSGYNEQFF
CDR3 DNA: TGTGCCAGTAGTCGCGCATCCGGGACTAGCGGGTACAATGAGCAGTTCTTC

clone size: NA
D gene: TRBD2
J gene: TRBJ2-7
V gene: TRBV18
CDR3 protein: CASLPGLAGEQYF
CDR3 DNA: TGTGCCAGCTTACCGGGACTAGCAGGCGAGCAGTACTTC

clone size: NA
D gene: TRBD2
J gene: TRBJ2-5
V gene: TRBV5-1
CDR3 protein: CASSFGLAGGETQYF
CDR3 DNA: TGCGCCAGCAGCTTCGGACTAGCGGGAGGGGAGACCCAGTACTTC

clone size: NA
D gene: TRBD1
J gene: TRBJ2-5
V gene: TRBV5-1
CDR3 protein: CASSSGGTGGKETQYF
CDR3 DNA: TGCGCCAGCAGCTCCGGCGGGACAGGGGGCAAGGAGACCCAGTACTTC

clone size: NA
D gene: TRBD1
J gene: TRBJ2-5
V gene: TRBV5-1
CDR3 protein: CASSQDRGDEDQYF
CDR3 DNA: TGCGCCAGCAGCCAGGACAGGGGGGACGAGGACCAGTACTTC

clone size: NA
D gene: TRBD2
J gene: TRBJ2-3
V gene: TRBV4-2
CDR3 protein: CASSPGLAGGPSTDTQYF
CDR3 DNA: TGTGCCAGCAGCCCTGGACTAGCGGGAGGGCCGAGCACAGATACGCAGTATTTT

clone size: NA
D gene: NA
J gene: TRBJ1-5
V gene: TRBV6-2/TRBV6-3
CDR3 protein: CASSWRDQPQHF
CDR3 DNA: TGTGCCAGCAGTTGGCGGGATCAGCCCCAGCATTTT

clone size: NA
D gene: NA
J gene: TRBJ1-2
V gene: TRBV29-1
CDR3 protein: CSTTSGAGGGYTF
CDR3 DNA: TGCAGCACCACTTCAGGGGCGGGTGGTGGCTACACCTTC

clone size: NA
D gene: NA
J gene: TRBJ2-6
V gene: TRBV6-2/TRBV6-3
CDR3 protein: CASSYQLGDSANVLTF
CDR3 DNA: TGTGCCAGCAGTTACCAGCTCGGGGATAGCGCCAACGTCCTGACTTTC

clone size: NA
D gene: NA
J gene: TRBJ2-1
V gene: TRBV5-8
CDR3 protein: CASSLRSRANEQFF
CDR3 DNA: TGTGCCAGCAGCTTGAGGTCCAGGGCGAATGAGCAGTTCTTC

clone size: few
D gene: NA
J gene: TRBJ2-1
V gene: TRBV7-2
CDR3 protein: CASSLNRDNEQFF
CDR3 DNA: TGTGCCAGCAGCTTAAACAGGGACAATGAGCAGTTCTTC

clone size: NA
D gene: NA
J gene: TRBJ2-5
V gene: TRBV19
CDR3 protein: CASSISSPGRQETQYF
CDR3 DNA: TGTGCCAGTAGTATATCCTCACCAGGCCGACAAGAGACCCAGTACTTC

clone size: once
D gene: NA
J gene: TRBJ1-5
V gene: TRBV5-5
CDR3 protein: CASSHGVMAGDNQPQHF
CDR3 DNA: TGTGCCAGCAGCCATGGTGTAATGGCAGGGGATAATCAGCCCCAGCATTTT

clone size: NA
D gene: TRBD2
J gene: TRBJ2-5
V gene: TRBV19
CDR3 protein: CASSTGLAGGETQYF
CDR3 DNA: TGTGCCAGTAGTACCGGACTAGCGGGAGGCGAGACCCAGTACTTC

clone size: NA
D gene: NA
J gene: TRBJ2-7
V gene: TRBV7-9
CDR3 protein: CASSLERRSQYF
CDR3 DNA: TGTGCCAGCAGCTTAGAAAGGAGGTCGCAGTACTTC

clone size: NA
D gene: TRBD1
J gene: TRBJ1-2
V gene: TRBV24-1
CDR3 protein: CATSAQGADGYTF
CDR3 DNA: TGTGCCACCAGTGCGCAGGGGGCAGATGGCTACACCTTC

clone size: NA
D gene: NA
J gene: TRBJ1-1
V gene: TRBV28
CDR3 protein: CASSLYTMNTEAFF
CDR3 DNA: TGTGCCAGCAGTTTATACACGATGAACACTGAAGCTTTCTTT

clone size: once
D gene: TRBD1
J gene: TRBJ1-2
V gene: TRBV28
CDR3 protein: CASRDSRGYGYTF
CDR3 DNA: TGTGCCAGCCGGGACAGTCGAGGGTATGGCTACACCTTC

clone size: NA
D gene: NA
J gene: TRBJ1-1
V gene: TRBV9
CDR3 protein: CASSVGGGLDHTEAFF
CDR3 DNA: TGTGCCAGCAGCGTAGGGGGGGGCCTAGACCACACTGAAGCTTTCTTT

clone size: few
D gene: TRBD1
J gene: TRBJ2-3
V gene: TRBV28
CDR3 protein: CASSLGQGNTDTQYF
CDR3 DNA: TGTGCCAGCAGCCTTGGACAGGGAAACACAGATACGCAGTATTTT

clone size: NA
D gene: NA
J gene: TRBJ2-7
V gene: TRBV2
CDR3 protein: CASSVGREELTYEQYF
CDR3 DNA: TGTGCCAGCAGTGTGGGGCGGGAAGAACTAACCTACGAGCAGTACTTC

clone size: NA
D gene: TRBD2
J gene: TRBJ2-1
V gene: TRBV30
CDR3 protein: CAWSPTSGTSYNEQFF
CDR3 DNA: TGTGCCTGGAGTCCGACTAGCGGGACTTCCTACAATGAGCAGTTCTTC

clone size: NA
D gene: TRBD1
J gene: TRBJ1-1
V gene: TRBV6-6
CDR3 protein: CASSFRLEGQRGAFF
CDR3 DNA: TGTGCCAGCAGTTTCCGACTCGAGGGACAGCGCGGAGCTTTCTTT

clone size: NA
D gene: NA
J gene: TRBJ2-2
V gene: TRBV7-8
CDR3 protein: CASSPTQSGGRATGELFF
CDR3 DNA: TGTGCCAGCAGCCCTACTCAAAGCGGAGGAAGGGCCACCGGGGAGCTGTTTTTT

clone size: once
D gene: NA
J gene: TRBJ2-1
V gene: TRBV4-2
CDR3 protein: CASSQDLNEQFF
CDR3 DNA: TGTGCCAGCAGCCAAGACTTGAATGAGCAGTTCTTC